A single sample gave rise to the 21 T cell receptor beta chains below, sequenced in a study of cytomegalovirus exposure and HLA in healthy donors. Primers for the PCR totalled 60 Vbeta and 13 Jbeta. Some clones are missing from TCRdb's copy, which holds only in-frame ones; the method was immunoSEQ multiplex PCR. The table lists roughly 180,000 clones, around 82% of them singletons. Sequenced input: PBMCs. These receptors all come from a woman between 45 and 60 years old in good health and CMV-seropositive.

DNA of the CDR3: TGTGCCAGCAGTGTAGTGAGAAGCTCCTACGAGCAGTACTTC. Amino acids: CASSVVRSSYEQYF. V is TRBV2 and J is TRBJ2-5; no clear D. Near its end, the DNA agrees better with TRBJ2-7, so the J call may be wrong. Germline lookup yields CDR1 SNHLY and CDR2 FYNNEI. This CDR3 has 14 residues.

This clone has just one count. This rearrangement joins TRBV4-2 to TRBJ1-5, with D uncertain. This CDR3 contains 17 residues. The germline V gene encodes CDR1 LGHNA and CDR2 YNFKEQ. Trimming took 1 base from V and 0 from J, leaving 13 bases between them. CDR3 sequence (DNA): TGTGCCAGCAGCCAAGGCCCGGGGTCGGATAGCAATCAGCCCCAGCATTTT. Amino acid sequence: CASSQGPGSDSNQPQHF.

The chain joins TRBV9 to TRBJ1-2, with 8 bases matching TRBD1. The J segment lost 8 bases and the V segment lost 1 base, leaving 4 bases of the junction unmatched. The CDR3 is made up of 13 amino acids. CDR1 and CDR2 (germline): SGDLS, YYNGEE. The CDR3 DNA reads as TGTGCCAGCAGCGTACAGGGGGCGGGGGGCTACACCTTC. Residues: CASSVQGAGGYTF. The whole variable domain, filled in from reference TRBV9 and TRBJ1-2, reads DSGVTQTPKHLITATGQRVTLRCSPRSGDLSVYWYQQSLDQGLQFLIQYYNGEERAKGNILERFSAQQFPDLHSELNLSSLELGDSALYFCASSVQGAGGYTFGSGTRLTVV.

Written as DNA, the CDR3 is TGTGCCAGCTCAACCGGCGGCCTAACTAATGAAAAACTGTTTTTT. Translation: CASSTGGLTNEKLFF. The chain joins TRBV18 to TRBJ1-4; D gene ambiguous. The CDR3 consists of 15 residues. V lost 5 bases, J lost 1 base, and 11 bases lay in between. CDR1 is KGHSH and CDR2 is LQKENI in the germline V gene. The whole variable domain, remainder taken from reference TRBV18 and TRBJ1-4, is NAGVMQNPRHLVRRRGQEARLRCSPMKGHSHVYWYRQLPEEGLKFMVYLQKENIIDESGMPKERFSAEFPKEGPSILRIQQVVRGDSAAYFCASSTGGLTNEKLFFGSGTQLSVL.

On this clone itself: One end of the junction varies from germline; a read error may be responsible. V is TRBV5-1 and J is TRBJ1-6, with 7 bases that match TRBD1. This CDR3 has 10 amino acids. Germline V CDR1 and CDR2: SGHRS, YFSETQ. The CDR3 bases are TGCGCCAGCAGCTTGGGGGACAGTGGCTTT. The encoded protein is CASSLGDSGF.

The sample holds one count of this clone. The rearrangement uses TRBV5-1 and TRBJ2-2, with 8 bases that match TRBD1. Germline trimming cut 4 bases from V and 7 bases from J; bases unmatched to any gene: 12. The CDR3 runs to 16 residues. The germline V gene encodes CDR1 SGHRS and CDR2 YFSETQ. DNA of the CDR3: TGCGCCAGCAGCACCGACAGGGGATTATTGGTCGGGGAGCTGTTTTTT. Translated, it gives CASSTDRGLLVGELFF. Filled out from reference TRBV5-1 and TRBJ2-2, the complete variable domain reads KAGVTQTPRYLIKTRGQQVTLSCSPISGHRSVSWYQQTPGQGLQFLFEYFSETQRNKGNFPGRFSGRQFSNSRSEMNVSTLELGDSALYLCASSTDRGLLVGELFFGEGSRLTVL.

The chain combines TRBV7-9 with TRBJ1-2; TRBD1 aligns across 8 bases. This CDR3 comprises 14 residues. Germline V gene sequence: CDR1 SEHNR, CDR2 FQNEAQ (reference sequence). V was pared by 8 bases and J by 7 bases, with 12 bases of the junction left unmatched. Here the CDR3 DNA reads TGTGCCAGCTTGGGGAACAGGGGGGTTACTGGCTACACCTTC. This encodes CASLGNRGVTGYTF.

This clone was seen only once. CDR3 in DNA: TGTGCCAGCAGCCTCGGACAGGGGGCAAGGGGTGTCTATGGCTACACCTTC. It encodes CASSLGQGARGVYGYTF. The V and J genes are TRBV5-4 and TRBJ1-2; 11 bases match TRBD1. V trimming: 4 bases; J trimming: 4 bases; junction bases outside the gene matches: 12. CDR1 and CDR2 (germline): SGHNT, YYREEE (reference sequence). The CDR3 length is 17 residues.

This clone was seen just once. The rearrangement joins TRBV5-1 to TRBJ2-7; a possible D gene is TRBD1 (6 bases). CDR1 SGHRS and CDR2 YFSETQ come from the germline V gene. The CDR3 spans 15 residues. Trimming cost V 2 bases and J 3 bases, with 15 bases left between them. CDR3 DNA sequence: TGCGCCAGCAGCTTCGGACAGAATTGGAGCTACGAGCAGTACTTC. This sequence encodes CASSFGQNWSYEQYF. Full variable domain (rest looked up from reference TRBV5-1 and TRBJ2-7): KAGVTQTPRYLIKTRGQQVTLSCSPISGHRSVSWYQQTPGQGLQFLFEYFSETQRNKGNFPGRFSGRQFSNSRSEMNVSTLELGDSALYLCASSFGQNWSYEQYFGPGTRLTVT.

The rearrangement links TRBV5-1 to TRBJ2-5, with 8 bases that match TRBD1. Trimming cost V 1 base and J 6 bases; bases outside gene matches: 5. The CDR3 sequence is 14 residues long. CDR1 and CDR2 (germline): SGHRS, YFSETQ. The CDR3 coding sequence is TGCGCCAGCAGCTTGAGCAGGGGGCCGAAGACCCAGTACTTC. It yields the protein CASSLSRGPKTQYF.

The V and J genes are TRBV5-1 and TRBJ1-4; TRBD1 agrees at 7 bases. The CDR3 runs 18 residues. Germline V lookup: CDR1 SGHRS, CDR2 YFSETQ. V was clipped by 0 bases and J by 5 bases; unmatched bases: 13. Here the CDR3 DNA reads TGCGCCAGCAGCTTGGGACCGGGACAGATCGGCTTAAATGAAAAACTGTTTTTT. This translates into CASSLGPGQIGLNEKLFF.

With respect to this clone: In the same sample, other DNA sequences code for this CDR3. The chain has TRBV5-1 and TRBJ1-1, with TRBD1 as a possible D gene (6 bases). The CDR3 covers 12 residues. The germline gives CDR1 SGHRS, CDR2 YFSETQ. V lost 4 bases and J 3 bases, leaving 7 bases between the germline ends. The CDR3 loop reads CASSPGDTEAFF. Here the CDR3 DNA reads TGCGCCAGCAGCCCAGGGGACACTGAAGCTTTCTTT.

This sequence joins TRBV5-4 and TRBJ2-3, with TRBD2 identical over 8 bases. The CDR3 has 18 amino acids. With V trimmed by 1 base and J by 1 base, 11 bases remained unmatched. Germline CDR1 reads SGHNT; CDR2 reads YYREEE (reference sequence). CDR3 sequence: CASSLSRGAAPGTDTQYF. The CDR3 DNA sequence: TGTGCCAGCAGCTTGTCGCGGGGGGCTGCCCCCGGCACAGATACGCAGTATTTT.

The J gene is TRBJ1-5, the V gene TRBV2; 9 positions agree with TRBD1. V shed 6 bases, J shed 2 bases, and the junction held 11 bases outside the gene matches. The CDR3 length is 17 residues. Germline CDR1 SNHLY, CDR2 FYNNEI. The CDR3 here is CASSSPGTGFGNQPQHF. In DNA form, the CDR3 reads TGTGCCAGCAGCAGTCCCGGGACAGGGTTTGGCAATCAGCCCCAGCATTTT.

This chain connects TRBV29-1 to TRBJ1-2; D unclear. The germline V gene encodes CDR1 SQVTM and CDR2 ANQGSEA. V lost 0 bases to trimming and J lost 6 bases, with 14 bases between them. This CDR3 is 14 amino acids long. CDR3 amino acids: CSVEDGTGKDGYTF. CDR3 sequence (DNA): TGCAGCGTTGAAGATGGAACGGGGAAGGATGGCTACACCTTC.

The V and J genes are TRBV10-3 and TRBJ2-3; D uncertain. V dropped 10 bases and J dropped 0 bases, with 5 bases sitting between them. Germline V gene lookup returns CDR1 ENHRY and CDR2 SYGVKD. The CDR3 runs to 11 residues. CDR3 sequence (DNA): TGTGCCACCCAGAGCACAGATACGCAGTATTTT. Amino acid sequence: CATQSTDTQYF.

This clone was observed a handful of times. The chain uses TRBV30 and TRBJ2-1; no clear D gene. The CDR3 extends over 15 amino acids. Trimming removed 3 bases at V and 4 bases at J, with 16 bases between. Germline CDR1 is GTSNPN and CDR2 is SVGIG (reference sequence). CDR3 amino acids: CAWRAPGVSYNEQFF. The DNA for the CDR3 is TGTGCCTGGAGGGCCCCGGGTGTGAGTTACAATGAGCAGTTCTTC.

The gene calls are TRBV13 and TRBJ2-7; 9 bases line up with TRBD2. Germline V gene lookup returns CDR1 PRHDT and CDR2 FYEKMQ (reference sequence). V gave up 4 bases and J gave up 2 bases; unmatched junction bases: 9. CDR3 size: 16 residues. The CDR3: CASSYTPASGAYEQYF. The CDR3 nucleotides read TGTGCCAGCAGCTACACCCCGGCTAGCGGGGCCTACGAGCAGTACTTC.

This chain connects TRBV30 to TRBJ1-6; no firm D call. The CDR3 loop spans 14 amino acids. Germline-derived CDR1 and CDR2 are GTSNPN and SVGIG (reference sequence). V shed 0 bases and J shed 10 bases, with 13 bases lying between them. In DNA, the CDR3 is TGTGCCTGGAGTGTGGTGGGGAGGGAATCACCCCTCCACTTT. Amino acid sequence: CAWSVVGRESPLHF.

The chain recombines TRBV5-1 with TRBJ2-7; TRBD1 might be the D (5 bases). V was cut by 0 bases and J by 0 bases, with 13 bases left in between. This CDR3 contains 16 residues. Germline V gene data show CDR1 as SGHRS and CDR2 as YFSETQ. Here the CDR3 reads CASSLAVQVLSYEQYF. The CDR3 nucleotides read TGCGCCAGCAGCTTGGCAGTACAGGTTCTCTCCTACGAGCAGTACTTC.

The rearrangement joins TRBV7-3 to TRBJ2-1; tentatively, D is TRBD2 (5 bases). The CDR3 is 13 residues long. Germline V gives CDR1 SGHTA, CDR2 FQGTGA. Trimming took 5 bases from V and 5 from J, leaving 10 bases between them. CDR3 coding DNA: TGTGCCAGCAGCGAAGCGCGGGACAATGAGCAGTTCTTC. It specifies CASSEARDNEQFF.